Following are 3 T cell receptor beta chains from one sample sequenced in a study of CD8 T cells in ankylosing spondylitis. TCRdb fed the 5' RACE reads into MiXCR, producing one record per CDR3 protein. The data contain around 150,000 distinct CDR3 sequences, 9.5% to 12% of them singletons. Sequenced sample: blood, either unsorted or a sorted T cell fraction (not recorded which). The receptors were sampled from a female donor with ankylosing spondylitis or in good health (not recorded which).

This clonotype was seen ten or more times. The chain employs TRBV10-3 and TRBJ2-3; TRBD2 agrees at 14 bases. Germline CDR1 is ENHRY and CDR2 is SYGVKD. Unmatched junction bases numbered 2, after V lost 4 bases and J lost 2 bases. The CDR3 is made up of 16 amino acids. The CDR3 nucleotides read TGTGCCATCAGTGGACTAGCGGGGGGGTTCACAGATACGCAGTATTTT. This translates into CAISGLAGGFTDTQYF.

The rearrangement joins TRBV6-1 to TRBJ2-2; 7 positions agree with TRBD1. After removal of 4 bases from V and 4 bases from J, the junction contained 9 bases not matched to a gene. CDR3 length: 16 residues. From germline, CDR1 is MNHNS and CDR2 SASEGT. The DNA for the CDR3 is TGTGCCAGCAGTGGAACCGGGACAGAGCCCACCGGGGAGCTGTTTTTT. Protein: CASSGTGTEPTGELFF.

The genes are TRBV11-2 and TRBJ2-3, with 7 bases identical to TRBD1. CDR1 is SGHAT and CDR2 is FQNNGV in the germline V gene. V trimming: 5 bases; J trimming: 5 bases; junction bases outside the gene matches: 4. This CDR3 is 13 amino acids long. CDR3 region: CASSAPGGDTQYF. The CDR3 nucleotides read TGTGCCAGCAGCGCCCCAGGGGGAGATACGCAGTATTTT.